The 19 T cell receptor beta chains below all came from one sample that was sequenced in a study of siplizumab effects on memory and regulatory T cells. Libraries were prepared by immunoSEQ multiplex PCR; TCRdb keeps only in-frame clonotypes and omits some of them. This sample has under 140,000 clones, with roughly 92% found just once. Material: CD4+ T cells sorted from blood. The receptors were gathered from a human donor in good health.

This clone was seen once. V gene TRBV27 combines with J gene TRBJ1-4; D might be TRBD1 (6 bases). The V end lost 8 bases, the J end lost 4 bases, and 17 bases lay between the germline ends. CDR3 size: 15 residues. CDR1 is MNHEY and CDR2 is SMNVEV in the germline V gene (reference sequence). CDR3 coding DNA: TGTGCCAGCTTGGGACACTCGCGGGGTAATGAAAAACTGTTTTTT. Translated: CASLGHSRGNEKLFF.

This chain uses TRBV13 with TRBJ2-3; 13 bases agree with TRBD2. V shed 1 base, J shed 2 bases, and the junction held 3 bases outside the gene matches. This CDR3 has 17 amino acids. The V gene's germline CDR1 is PRHDT and CDR2 FYEKMQ (reference sequence). DNA of the CDR3: TGTGCCAGCAGCTTAGTCGGACTAGCGGGGGTCACAGATACGCAGTATTTT. Residues: CASSLVGLAGVTDTQYF.

The V and J genes are TRBV7-2 and TRBJ2-1; the D gene is possibly TRBD1 (6 bases). This CDR3 has 17 amino acids. Looked up from germline, CDR1 is SGHTA and CDR2 is FQGNSA. The V end lost 5 bases, the J end lost 8 bases, and 25 bases lay between the germline ends. The CDR3 sequence is CASSLQSAGVTGYEQFF. The CDR3 nucleotides are TGTGCCAGCAGCCTGCAATCCGCTGGAGTTACAGGGTATGAGCAGTTCTTC.

The CDR3 region is CASSLLSRIYGYTF. As DNA, the CDR3 is TGTGCCAGCAGCTTGCTAAGCAGGATCTATGGCTACACCTTC. The gene calls are TRBV5-6 and TRBJ1-2; D not resolved. Germline V lookup: CDR1 SGHDT, CDR2 YYEEEE. With 1 base removed from V and 4 bases from J, the gap between germline ends came to 11 bases. The CDR3 spans 14 residues.

In nucleotides, the CDR3 is TGTGCCAGCAGCACCCGTCAACGGCAGGATCCCATTCAGTACTTC. Encoded protein: CASSTRQRQDPIQYF. The chain links TRBV5-4 to TRBJ2-4; D is unclear. The germline gives CDR1 SGHNT, CDR2 YYREEE (reference sequence). With 4 bases removed from V and 9 bases from J, the gap between germline ends came to 20 bases. CDR3 size: 15 residues.

This sequence joins TRBV11-2 and TRBJ2-4, with 8 positions matching TRBD1. Per the germline V gene, CDR1 is SGHAT and CDR2 is FQNNGV. Unmatched junction bases numbered 3, after V lost 3 bases and J lost 8 bases. CDR3 length: 13 amino acids. The CDR3 region is CASSLTGEDIQYF. CDR3 in DNA: TGTGCCAGCAGCTTGACAGGGGAGGACATTCAGTACTTC.

The rearrangement uses TRBV4-2 and TRBJ2-3; the D is unclear. Trimming pared 0 bases from V and 7 bases from J, leaving 8 bases between. This CDR3 has 13 amino acids. Germline lookup yields CDR1 LGHNA and CDR2 YNFKEQ. CDR3 sequence: CASSQDRVNTQYF. Here the CDR3 DNA reads TGTGCCAGCAGCCAAGATCGGGTCAATACGCAGTATTTT.

The chain has TRBV10-3 and TRBJ1-5; no firm D call. The CDR3 covers 13 residues. Germline loops: CDR1 ENHRY, CDR2 SYGVKD. Trimming took off 10 bases at V and 2 bases at J, with 12 bases between the two ends. CDR3 protein: CATSPEGNQPQHF. CDR3 in DNA: TGTGCCACCTCACCTGAAGGCAATCAGCCCCAGCATTTT.

The chain is built from TRBV25-1 and TRBJ2-3; D call uncertain. The ends were cut back, 5 bases at V and 1 base at J, with 10 bases in the middle. The CDR3 sequence is 14 residues long. Germline V CDR1 and CDR2: MGHDK, SYGVNS. The chain's CDR3 is CASSSPWGTDTQYF. Written as DNA, the CDR3 is TGTGCCAGCAGTTCCCCGTGGGGCACAGATACGCAGTATTTT.

The rearrangement uses TRBV7-9 and TRBJ1-4; D is unclear. V lost 0 bases and J lost 0, with 5 bases in between. The CDR3 has 15 residues. Germline CDR1 and CDR2: SEHNR and FQNEAQ (reference sequence). CDR3 sequence: CASSLAVATNEKLFF. CDR3 nucleotides: TGTGCCAGCAGCTTAGCGGTTGCAACTAATGAAAAACTGTTTTTT.

The V call is TRBV11-2, the J call TRBJ2-3, with unresolved D. Germline V gene lookup returns CDR1 SGHAT and CDR2 FQNNGV. This CDR3 is built from 14 residues. V was pared by 0 bases and J by 6 bases, with 10 bases between. CDR3 nucleotides: TGTGCCAGCAGCTTAGATGTTGGGTTGGATACGCAGTATTTT. Its translation: CASSLDVGLDTQYF.

The genes are TRBV2 and TRBJ2-1; 8 bases match TRBD2. J gave up 4 bases and V 3 bases, and 8 bases lay outside the gene matches. Germline V CDR1 and CDR2: SNHLY, FYNNEI. This CDR3 region has 16 residues. CDR3 region: CASSESSGSRYNEQFF. In DNA, the CDR3 is TGTGCCAGCAGTGAGTCGAGCGGGAGTCGATACAATGAGCAGTTCTTC.

DNA of the CDR3: TGTGCCAGCAGCTTCTACAGCGGGAGGGGAAGCACAGATACGCAGTATTTT. Amino acids: CASSFYSGRGSTDTQYF. The chain has TRBV14 and TRBJ2-3; 10 bases fit TRBD2. The germline CDR1 and CDR2 sequences are SGHDN and FVKESK. The CDR3 loop spans 17 amino acids. After removal of 5 bases from V and 0 bases from J, the junction contained 8 bases not matched to a gene.

This clone was recorded only once. V gene TRBV5-1 combines with J gene TRBJ2-1; TRBD2 aligns across 13 bases. The CDR3 consists of 17 residues. Trimming at V came to 0 bases and at J to 7 bases, leaving 7 bases not matched to a gene. From germline, CDR1 is SGHRS and CDR2 YFSETQ. The CDR3 protein is CASSLVPGLAGLNEQFF. The CDR3 DNA sequence: TGCGCCAGCAGCTTGGTACCGGGACTAGCGGGGCTAAATGAGCAGTTCTTC.

The chain uses TRBV6-5 and TRBJ1-1; D uncertain. V lost 0 bases and J 0 bases, leaving 11 bases between the germline ends. The CDR3 length is 16 residues. In germline, CDR1 is MNHEY, CDR2 SVGAGI. CDR3 DNA sequence: TGTGCCAGCAGTTACTCGTCTTGGCCGATGAACACTGAAGCTTTCTTT. Its translation: CASSYSSWPMNTEAFF.

This chain uses TRBV7-6 with TRBJ1-1; D call uncertain. Per the germline V gene, CDR1 is SGHVS and CDR2 is FNYEAQ. The CDR3 totals 13 residues. V was trimmed by 5 bases and J by 1 base, leaving 8 bases between them. The CDR3 here is CASSVTENTEAFF. Here the CDR3 DNA reads TGTGCCAGCAGCGTTACAGAGAACACTGAAGCTTTCTTT.

The chain joins TRBV25-1 to TRBJ1-1; D is uncertain. Between the trimmed V and J ends, which lost 1 base and 1 base, there was a span of 4 bases. This CDR3 region has 13 residues. The germline CDR1 and CDR2 sequences are MGHDK and SYGVNS. This CDR3 is CASSEWGNTEAFF. CDR3 DNA: TGTGCCAGCAGTGAATGGGGGAACACTGAAGCTTTCTTT.

The chain carries TRBV5-6 and TRBJ1-1; D is perhaps TRBD1 (6 bases). CDR1 is SGHDT and CDR2 is YYEEEE in the germline V gene. The CDR3 contains 15 residues. V shed 2 bases and J shed 4 bases, with 15 bases lying between them. CDR3 nucleotides: TGTGCCAGCAGCTTAACAGGGACCTCGGGCACTGAAGCTTTCTTT. Protein sequence: CASSLTGTSGTEAFF.

V is TRBV5-4 and J is TRBJ1-5; D possibly corresponds to TRBD1 (5 bases). Trimming took 1 base from V and 3 from J, leaving 8 bases between them. The CDR3 has 14 amino acids. Germline-derived CDR1 and CDR2 are SGHNT and YYREEE (reference sequence). The CDR3 loop reads CASSLQGVNQPQHF. As DNA, the CDR3 is TGTGCCAGCAGCTTGCAGGGAGTCAATCAGCCCCAGCATTTT. Using reference TRBV5-4 and TRBJ1-5 for the parts outside the CDR3, the full variable domain is ETGVTQSPTHLIKTRGQQVTLRCSSQSGHNTVSWYQQALGQGPQFIFQYYREEENGRGNFPPRFSGLQFPNYSSELNVNALELDDSALYLCASSLQGVNQPQHFGDGTRLSIL.